The rows below give T cell receptor beta chains drawn from one sample of a study of blood T cell repertoires in COVID-19. The table came from immunoSEQ multiplex PCR; TCRdb's copy has only in-frame clones and leaves some out. The sample holds approximately 150,000 clones; around 84% are singletons and the top ten take more than 4%. The sample comprised peripheral blood. These receptors all stem from a woman in her 50s with acute or convalescent COVID-19. CDR3s include the opening cysteine and the closing phenylalanine or tryptophan. The order of the fields is CDR3 protein, CDR3 DNA, V gene, D gene, clone size, J gene. D genes are given only for firm matches. Only some rows state a clone size, as once, few, many or a class for expanded clones.

CASRDTSYEQYF TGCGCCAGCAGGGACACCTCCTACGAGCAGTACTTC TRBV10-1 NA NA TRBJ2-7
CVSSYRPGSVGGYTF TGTGTCAGCAGTTACAGGCCAGGGTCGGTTGGGGGCTACACCTTC TRBV6-5 NA NA TRBJ1-2
CASSEALQGTEQFF TGTGCCAGCAGTGAAGCGCTTCAGGGTACTGAGCAGTTCTTC TRBV2 NA NA TRBJ2-1
CASSLNGGRGQTDTQYF TGTGCCAGCAGCTTAAATGGAGGCAGGGGTCAAACAGATACGCAGTATTTT TRBV7-3 NA NA TRBJ2-3
CASRSQGAWEPLHF TGTGCCAGCAGGTCACAGGGGGCATGGGAACCCCTCCACTTT TRBV28 TRBD1 NA TRBJ1-6
CASSSYPYRDRGSGNTIYF TGTGCCAGCAGCTCCTACCCATACCGGGACAGGGGTTCTGGAAACACCATATATTTT TRBV7-6 TRBD1 few TRBJ1-3
CASSATSVTGELFF TGTGCCAGCAGCGCCACTAGTGTCACCGGGGAGCTGTTTTTT TRBV7-2 NA NA TRBJ2-2
CAWTFGRGGTDTQYF TGTGCCTGGACTTTCGGGCGGGGGGGCACAGATACGCAGTATTTT TRBV30 TRBD2 once TRBJ2-3
CASSQDLAAGSTNEKLFF TGTGCCAGCAGCCAAGATCTGGCTGCAGGGTCAACTAATGAAAAACTGTTTTTT TRBV4-2 NA NA TRBJ1-4
CASSSFQGEMNTEAFF TGCGCCAGCAGCTCCTTCCAGGGGGAGATGAACACTGAAGCTTTCTTT TRBV5-1 TRBD1 NA TRBJ1-1
CASSLVPGIQAYEQYF TGTGCCAGCAGCTTAGTTCCCGGGATTCAAGCCTACGAGCAGTACTTC TRBV7-2 NA NA TRBJ2-7
CASSSGLMVNEQFF TGTGCCAGCTCTAGCGGGTTAATGGTGAATGAGCAGTTCTTC TRBV3-1/TRBV3-2 TRBD2 NA TRBJ2-1
CASSYGTSGGLGSEQFF TGTGCCAGCAGTTACGGGACTAGCGGGGGCCTAGGTAGTGAGCAGTTCTTC TRBV6-2/TRBV6-3 TRBD2 NA TRBJ2-1
CASSQQGTDNNSPLHF TGCGCCAGCAGCCAACAAGGGACAGACAATAATTCACCCCTCCACTTT TRBV4-3 TRBD1 once TRBJ1-6
CASSPEQRVSTEAFF TGTGCCAGCTCACCGGAACAGAGGGTGAGCACTGAAGCTTTCTTT TRBV18 NA NA TRBJ1-1
CASSGVQGQGTQYF TGTGCCAGCAGTGGAGTCCAGGGGCAGGGGACCCAGTACTTC TRBV6-6 NA NA TRBJ2-5
CASSPVVETQYF TGTGCCAGCAGCCCAGTCGTCGAGACCCAGTACTTC TRBV7-2 NA NA TRBJ2-5
CASSEAMARVAEAFF TGTGCCAGCAGTGAAGCTATGGCCAGGGTGGCTGAAGCTTTCTTT TRBV2 NA NA TRBJ1-1
CASSQLGARNEQYF TGTGCCAGCAGCCAATTGGGGGCAAGGAACGAGCAGTACTTC TRBV3-1/TRBV3-2 NA NA TRBJ2-7
CASSRGTGSGNEQYF TGTGCCAGCTCACGGGGCACAGGGTCCGGGAACGAGCAGTACTTC TRBV18 NA NA TRBJ2-7
CATSRQGAGNTIYF TGTGCCACCAGCAGGCAGGGTGCGGGAAACACCATATATTTT TRBV15 NA NA TRBJ1-3
CASSPIQGSTEAFF TGTGCCAGCTCACCTATACAGGGGAGCACTGAAGCTTTCTTT TRBV18 TRBD1 NA TRBJ1-1
CSVEAGAQETQYF TGCAGCGTTGAAGCGGGAGCACAAGAGACCCAGTACTTC TRBV29-1 NA NA TRBJ2-5
CASLTGGPADTQYF TGTGCCAGCTTGACGGGGGGGCCCGCAGATACGCAGTATTTT TRBV28 TRBD2 NA TRBJ2-3
CAGTSGVHNEQFF TGTGCCGGAACTTCAGGGGTCCACAATGAGCAGTTCTTC TRBV6-5 NA NA TRBJ2-1
CASSPMGTGGAGNQPQHF TGTGCCAGCTCACCTATGGGGACAGGGGGCGCGGGCAATCAGCCCCAGCATTTT TRBV18 TRBD1 once TRBJ1-5
CASSSGTGLNEKLFF TGTGCCAGCAGCTCCGGGACAGGCCTTAATGAAAAACTGTTTTTT TRBV5-8 TRBD1 few TRBJ1-4
CASSPGTVSNQPQHF TGTGCCAGCAGCCCCGGGACAGTTAGCAATCAGCCCCAGCATTTT TRBV3-1/TRBV3-2 TRBD1 few TRBJ1-5
CASSPGGGVSGNQPQHF TGTGCCAGCAGCCCGGGGGGTGGGGTATCGGGCAATCAGCCCCAGCATTTT TRBV7-9 NA few TRBJ1-5
CAWNLTPRVGAFF TGTGCCTGGAATTTAACTCCCAGGGTTGGAGCTTTCTTT TRBV30 NA NA TRBJ1-1
CASSQGGTGWTYGYTF TGTGCCAGCAGCCAAGGAGGGACAGGGTGGACCTATGGCTACACCTTC TRBV4-2 TRBD1 NA TRBJ1-2
CASSTTHRKSYTF TGTGCTAGCAGTACTACCCACAGGAAGAGCTACACCTTC TRBV28 NA once TRBJ1-2
CASSLGRLDRGRSEKLFF TGTGCCAGCAGCTTAGGTAGACTGGACAGGGGGCGAAGTGAAAAACTGTTTTTT TRBV7-9 TRBD1 few TRBJ1-4
CASSQDMDRVYGYTF TGTGCCAGCAGCCAAGATATGGACAGAGTCTATGGCTACACCTTC TRBV4-2 NA NA TRBJ1-2
CATGQTSYNSPLHF TGTGCCACCGGACAGACCTCCTATAATTCACCCCTCCACTTT TRBV6-5 NA once TRBJ1-6
CASSQGQVEVDPYGYTF TGCGCCAGCAGCCAGGGACAGGTCGAGGTCGATCCCTATGGCTACACCTTC TRBV4-1 TRBD1 NA TRBJ1-2
CASSFSSGGAWYEQYF TGTGCCAGCAGTTTTAGTAGCGGGGGGGCCTGGTACGAGCAGTACTTC TRBV27 TRBD2 NA TRBJ2-7
CASSYTGTKQETQYF TGCGCCAGCAGCTATACCGGGACAAAACAAGAGACCCAGTACTTC TRBV5-1 NA NA TRBJ2-5
CASSEQGATISSKGYTF TGTGCCAGCAGTGAACAGGGGGCGACTATATCCTCTAAGGGCTACACCTTC TRBV6-1 TRBD1 NA TRBJ1-2
CASSTRDSLNTEAFF TGTGCCAGCAGCACACGGGACTCCTTGAACACTGAAGCTTTCTTT TRBV7-9 NA NA TRBJ1-1
CASSSQPYLNTGELFF TGTGCCAGCAGCTCCCAACCTTACTTGAACACCGGGGAGCTGTTTTTT TRBV7-3 NA NA TRBJ2-2
CATSRDGWDRAEFF TGTGCCACCAGCAGAGATGGCTGGGACAGGGCTGAGTTCTTC TRBV15 TRBD1 NA TRBJ2-1
CASSSGGRSGNTIYF TGTGCCAGCAGCTCAGGGGGCAGGTCTGGAAACACCATATATTTT TRBV9 TRBD1 NA TRBJ1-3
CASSNPDRVNQPQHF TGTGCCAGTAGTAATCCGGACAGAGTCAATCAGCCCCAGCATTTT TRBV19 NA NA TRBJ1-5
CASSQDGPYNEQFF TGTGCCAGCAGCCAAGATGGGCCCTACAATGAGCAGTTCTTC TRBV4-2 NA NA TRBJ2-1
CASSLSRDSAGAQHF TGTGCCAGCAGCTTAAGTAGAGATTCGGCGGGGGCCCAGCATTTT TRBV7-2 NA few TRBJ1-5
CASSPGYEQYF TGTGCCAGCAGCCCCGGGTACGAGCAGTACTTC TRBV14 NA NA TRBJ2-7
CASSLYDGGSFF TGTGCCAGCAGTTTATACGACGGCGGATCTTTCTTT TRBV28 NA NA TRBJ1-1
CASSHPNRQGRYTF TGTGCCAGCAGCCACCCAAATAGACAGGGACGCTACACCTTC TRBV3-1/TRBV3-2 TRBD1 NA TRBJ1-2
CASSQDRLQPQHF TGCGCCAGCAGCCAAGATCGGTTGCAGCCCCAGCATTTT TRBV4-3 NA NA TRBJ1-5
CASSASWNRGLSPLHF TGTGCCAGCTCAGCTTCGTGGAACAGGGGGCTCTCACCCCTCCACTTT TRBV5-5 TRBD1 NA TRBJ1-6
CASSQDYIEAFF TGTGCCAGCAGCCAAGATTACATTGAAGCTTTCTTT TRBV4-2 NA NA TRBJ1-1
CASSQDGSTDEQFF TGTGCCAGCAGCCAAGACGGGTCAACGGATGAGCAGTTCTTC TRBV4-2 NA once TRBJ2-1
CASSQAPGGRNSPLHF TGTGCCAGCAGCCAAGCTCCGGGAGGGCGGAATTCACCCCTCCACTTT TRBV3-1/TRBV3-2 NA NA TRBJ1-6
CASSQRTGSSGNTIYF TGTGCCAGTAGTCAGCGGACAGGTTCTTCTGGAAACACCATATATTTT TRBV19 TRBD1 NA TRBJ1-3
CASSYEGASTGELFF TGTGCCAGCAGTTACGAGGGGGCGAGCACCGGGGAGCTGTTTTTT TRBV6-5 TRBD1 NA TRBJ2-2
CASSPSIRDSLYNEQFF TGTGCCAGCTCACCCTCAATCCGGGACAGTTTATACAATGAGCAGTTCTTC TRBV18 TRBD1 NA TRBJ2-1
CASGTSMTPGEQYF TGTGCTAGTGGTACCTCAATGACGCCGGGCGAGCAGTACTTC TRBV12-5 NA few TRBJ2-7
CASSYEGDEQYF TGTGCCAGCAGTTACGAAGGGGACGAGCAGTACTTC TRBV6-5 NA few TRBJ2-7